The present entry profiles one TCR beta chain with its context. Cohort allocation depended upon clinical history that participants reported. Germline CDR1 SNHLY, CDR2 FYNNEI. Germline trimming cut 8 bases from V and 6 bases from J; bases unmatched to any gene: 14. The CDR3 runs 15 residues. The protocol was immunoSEQ multiplex PCR, while the TCRdb copy is restricted to in-frame clones and leaves out a portion. Of hundreds of thousands of clones in the sample, around 84% were seen once. The data derive from a study of blood T cell repertoires in COVID-19. This sequence joins TRBV2 and TRBJ1-1, with TRBD1 identical over 8 bases. The sequence was obtained from a man younger than 40 with acute COVID-19. The material sequenced was PBMCs or T cells enriched from blood (not recorded which). Here the CDR3 DNA reads TGTGCCAGCGAAACCCAAGGGCAGGGGGCGTCTGAAGCTTTCTTT. Residues: CASETQGQGASEAFF. Full variable domain (remainder filled in from reference TRBV2 and TRBJ1-1): EPEVTQTPSHQVTQMGQEVILRCVPISNHLYFYWYRQILGQKVEFLVSFYNNEISEKSEIFDDQFSVERPDGSNFTLKIRSTKLEDSAMYFCASETQGQGASEAFFGQGTRLTVV.